This TCR beta chain was found in a study of CD8 T cells in Susac syndrome. RNA amounts of roughly 0.5 to 1 ug underwent reverse transcription with random hexamers. Amplification of TCR beta CDR3 across 54 Vbeta and 13 Jbeta was performed with immunoSEQ multiplex PCR. TCRdb reprocessed the immunoSEQ multiplex PCR reads with MiXCR, giving one entry per CDR3 protein. The sample lists under 200,000 distinct CDR3 sequences, approximately 94% occurring once. Sequencing of TCR beta was undertaken in CD8+ and CD4+ T cells derived from blood. The count of this clonotype is one. Germline V gives CDR1 SGHRS, CDR2 YFSETQ. V gave up 3 bases and J gave up 7 bases, with 19 bases separating them. The CDR3 extends over 16 amino acids.

V is TRBV5-1 and J is TRBJ1-4; tentative D call: TRBD1 (6 bases). Sequencing was performed on CD4+ T cells from PBMCs. The TCR sequence derives from a human donor with Susac syndrome. The CDR3 spells CASSSGVTGRGEKLFF. The CDR3 DNA sequence: TGCGCCAGCAGCTCGGGGGTTACAGGGCGCGGTGAAAAACTGTTTTTT.